This T cell receptor (beta chain) derives from a study of radiation and T cells in renal cell carcinoma. There are a few counts of this clone. Its specificity is unknown. The CDR3 runs 13 residues. Germline V lookup: CDR1 MRHNA, CDR2 SNTAGT. Trimming took off 9 bases at V and 6 bases at J, with 14 bases between the two ends. Indicated time point: blood 2 weeks post-SBRT. Treatment meaning: 15 Gy SBRT to primary tumor, nephrectomy 4 weeks later. Radiation-treated patients gave blood at baseline, week 2 and week 4. Clear cell pathology was present in this patient's renal cell carcinoma. Study findings and constraints: Top tumor clonotypes rose in blood 2 weeks post-radiation, then contracted. Pretreatment tumor biopsies were lacking, so baseline clonotypes are unknown.

TCRdb's table, derived via immunoSEQ multiplex PCR, lists solely in-frame clones and lacks some. The data show some 120,000 clones, about 81% seen once. The rearrangement joins TRBV6-4 to TRBJ2-2; D uncertain. This clonotype was obtained from a woman in her sixties with renal cell carcinoma. The sequencing here drew on blood, taken from a patient whose treatment included radiotherapy and nephrectomy. CDR3 amino acids: CASLTDVSGELFF. CDR3 bases: TGTGCCAGTTTGACCGACGTCTCCGGGGAGCTGTTTTTT.